This record covers a single TCR beta chain. What it binds is not known. This specimen belongs to a study of T cells in localized non-small cell lung cancer. Broader study findings: Across samples, adjacent lung featured a median roughly 50 of the top 100 tumor clones. Sequencing was limited to one tumor region, leaving the possibility of heterogeneity open. It was uninvolved adjacent lung that showed the highest T cell clonality, exceeding tumor.

Measured with immunoSEQ multiplex PCR; TCRdb has only the in-frame clones, and not every one. The table has fewer than 2,000 clones, around 24% seen once. Lung tissue at least 2 cm from the tumor margin was confirmed free of atypia. The sample consisted of normal lung tissue next to the tumor, taken before any cancer treatment. This clonotype was sampled from a male donor at least 60 years old with stage II squamous cell lung carcinoma.

The DNA of the CDR3 is TGTGCCAGCAGTTCATATTACGACGGACTAGCGGGAGTTCGTTCCTACAATGAGCAGTTCTTC. Amino acids: CASSSYYDGLAGVRSYNEQFF. The chain links TRBV28 to TRBJ2-1; the match to TRBD2 covers 13 bases. The CDR3 covers 21 residues. Germline V gives CDR1 MDHEN, CDR2 SYDVKM. V shed 4 bases and J 1 base; nucleotides not matched to a gene: 16. Together with reference TRBV28 and TRBJ2-1, the CDR3 gives the full variable domain: DVKVTQSSRYLVKRTGEKVFLECVQDMDHENMFWYRQDPGLGLRLIYFSYDVKMKEKGDIPEGYSVSREKKERFSLILESASTNQTSMYLCASSSYYDGLAGVRSYNEQFFGPGTRLTVL.